One sample yielded the 28 T cell receptor beta chains listed below, sequenced in a study of T cell responses to AZD1222 COVID-19 vaccine (TCRdb year 2021). Libraries were made using the immunoSEQ multiplex PCR assay. TCRdb carries this immuneACCESS record with in-frame sequences only. Its versions omit some clonotypes, under half of them owing to an unresolved V gene in the studies checked, with the rest unexplained. This sample has approximately 150,000 clones in its table, and roughly nine tenths of those were observed once. The ten largest clones represent roughly 2.8% of the sample. Taken with the paper, the label for time point translates to: baseline before first vaccination. The sample in question was peripheral blood, obtained on day 0 of AZD1222 vaccination. The receptors stem from an adult in good health.

This clone has only one observation. The rearrangement links TRBV14 to TRBJ1-2; D ambiguous. Germline CDR1 SGHDN, CDR2 FVKESK. V shed 1 base and J shed 8 bases, with 14 bases lying between them. This CDR3 contains 14 residues. The CDR3 sequence is CASSQGRQDGGYTF. The CDR3 region has the DNA TGTGCCAGCAGCCAAGGTCGCCAGGACGGGGGCTACACCTTC.

The V call is TRBV5-6, the J call TRBJ2-3; TRBD2 might be the D (5 bases). Trimming stripped 0 bases from V and 6 bases from J, with 17 bases between. The CDR3 loop spans 16 amino acids. The germline gives CDR1 SGHDT, CDR2 YYEEEE. CDR3 sequence reads: CASSLDRTYSTDTQYF. The CDR3 region has the DNA TGTGCCAGCAGCTTGGATCGGACTTACTCGACCGATACGCAGTATTTT. Looking up the rest from reference TRBV5-6 and TRBJ2-3 gives the full variable domain: DAGVTQSPTHLIKTRGQQVTLRCSPKSGHDTVSWYQQALGQGPQFIFQYYEEEERQRGNFPDRFSGHQFPNYSSELNVNALLLGDSALYLCASSLDRTYSTDTQYFGPGTRLTVL.

The genes are TRBV7-2 and TRBJ2-3; the match to TRBD2 covers 7 bases. Germline V CDR1 and CDR2: SGHTA, FQGNSA. J gave up 1 base and V 5 bases, and 3 bases lay outside the gene matches. This CDR3 is built from 14 residues. CDR3 residues: CASSPRGGTDTQYF. CDR3 DNA: TGTGCCAGCAGCCCCCGGGGGGGCACAGATACGCAGTATTTT.

This chain uses TRBV6-5 with TRBJ2-7; the D call may be TRBD1 or TRBD2 (6 bases each). The CDR3 consists of 14 residues. Per the germline V gene, CDR1 is MNHEY and CDR2 is SVGAGI. Trimming took 4 bases from V and 4 from J, leaving 14 bases between them. CDR3 DNA: TGTGCCAGCAGTTCGACTGGAGGGGGATACGAGCAGTACTTC. Protein sequence: CASSSTGGGYEQYF.

The chain is built from TRBV27 and TRBJ2-7, with D perhaps assigned TRBD1 or TRBD2 (5 bases each). Deletions cut 4 bases from V and 1 base from J, with 11 bases between. The CDR3 runs 14 residues. In germline, CDR1 is MNHEY, CDR2 SMNVEV (reference sequence). CDR3 nucleotides: TGTGCCAGCAGTTCCATTGGGGGTTCCTACGAGCAGTACTTC. Encoded protein: CASSSIGGSYEQYF.

V is TRBV6-5 and J is TRBJ2-3; 8 bases line up with TRBD2. This CDR3 contains 15 residues. Germline lookup yields CDR1 MNHEY and CDR2 SVGAGI. Germline trimming cut 6 bases from V and 6 bases from J; bases unmatched to any gene: 11. CDR3 region: CASSPNGASGDTQYF. CDR3 DNA sequence: TGTGCCAGCAGCCCCAACGGGGCTAGCGGGGATACGCAGTATTTT.

The V and J genes are TRBV7-2 and TRBJ1-2, with 7 bases that match TRBD1. Germline trimming cut 7 bases from V and 3 bases from J; bases unmatched to any gene: 5. Germline assignment: CDR1 SGHTA and CDR2 FQGNSA. The CDR3 sequence is 13 residues long. CDR3 amino acids: CASTPGGDYGYTF. DNA of the CDR3: TGTGCCAGCACCCCAGGGGGGGACTATGGCTACACCTTC.

This rearrangement joins TRBV6-2 or TRBV6-3 to TRBJ2-7; D is unclear. CDR3 size: 13 residues. Per germline, CDR1 MNHEY and CDR2 SVGEGT. Trimming stripped 5 bases from V and 2 bases from J, with 10 bases between. The CDR3: CASSQGPTYEQYF. CDR3 bases: TGTGCCAGCAGTCAAGGACCAACCTACGAGCAGTACTTC.

This clone was observed once. The chain has TRBV27 and TRBJ2-7, with 9 bases fitting TRBD1. The CDR3 spans 15 residues. The junction had 6 bases not matched to a gene; V was cut back by 0 bases and J by 6 bases. Germline CDR1 MNHEY, CDR2 SMNVEV (reference sequence). CDR3 sequence reads: CASSLSGQGFVEQYF. CDR3 bases: TGTGCCAGCAGTTTATCCGGACAGGGGTTTGTCGAGCAGTACTTC.

The rearrangement joins TRBV7-8 to TRBJ2-1, with 8 bases identical to TRBD2. Germline V CDR1 and CDR2: SGHVS, FQNEAQ. V was clipped by 5 bases and J by 5 bases; unmatched bases: 11. This CDR3 spans 16 amino acids. CDR3 DNA: TGTGCCAGCAGCCAAAGGGCTACTAGCGGAAACAATGAGCAGTTCTTC. Translation gives CASSQRATSGNNEQFF.

The J gene is TRBJ1-3, the V gene TRBV19; D perhaps matches TRBD1 (6 bases). The CDR3 runs 16 residues. The germline V gene encodes CDR1 LNHDA and CDR2 SQIVND (reference sequence). V was pared by 2 bases and J by 0 bases, with 11 bases between. The CDR3 sequence: CASSITSGASGNTIYF. CDR3 DNA: TGTGCCAGTAGTATAACGTCAGGGGCCTCTGGAAACACCATATATTTT.

The chain links TRBV11-3 to TRBJ2-3, with D maybe TRBD2 (7 bases). The V gene's germline CDR1 is SGHNT and CDR2 YENEEA. Trimming took off 4 bases at V and 2 bases at J, with 13 bases between the two ends. This CDR3 has 15 residues. As DNA, the CDR3 is TGTGCCAGCAGCTCACGGGGGGCCATCACAGATACGCAGTATTTT. Amino acid sequence: CASSSRGAITDTQYF. Based on the CDR3 plus reference TRBV11-3 and TRBJ2-3, the full variable domain is EAGVVQSPRYKIIEKKQPVAFWCNPISGHNTLYWYLQNLGQGPELLIRYENEEAVDDSQLPKDRFSAERLKGVDSTLKIQPAELGDSAVYLCASSSRGAITDTQYFGPGTRLTVL.

The rearrangement joins TRBV6-8 to TRBJ2-7; D is unclear. The CDR3 sequence is 13 residues long. CDR1 and CDR2 (germline): MNHGY, SAAAGT. The germline V and J ends were trimmed by 2 bases and 0 bases, with 5 bases remaining between them. CDR3 in amino acids: CASSYRASYEQYF. As DNA, the CDR3 is TGTGCCAGCAGTTACCGTGCCTCCTACGAGCAGTACTTC.

V and J are TRBV6-5 and TRBJ1-5; TRBD1 aligns across 8 bases. V lost 6 bases and J lost 2; bases outside the gene matches: 3. CDR3 size: 14 residues. Germline assignment: CDR1 MNHEY and CDR2 SVGAGI. Here the CDR3 reads CASSLGQGNQPQHF. CDR3 DNA: TGTGCCAGCAGCCTGGGACAGGGCAATCAGCCCCAGCATTTT.

The J gene is TRBJ1-4, the V gene TRBV9, with 7 bases matching TRBD1. The germline V gene has CDR1 SGDLS and CDR2 YYNGEE. The CDR3 loop spans 14 amino acids. Trimming removed 0 bases from V and 6 bases from J; junction bases left unmatched: 2. The CDR3 nucleotides are TGTGCCAGCAGCGTAGGACAGGGAGATGAAAAACTGTTTTTT. It is translated as CASSVGQGDEKLFF. Drawing the rest from reference TRBV9 and TRBJ1-4, the complete variable domain is DSGVTQTPKHLITATGQRVTLRCSPRSGDLSVYWYQQSLDQGLQFLIQYYNGEERAKGNILERFSAQQFPDLHSELNLSSLELGDSALYFCASSVGQGDEKLFFGSGTQLSVL.

This chain links TRBV10-3 with TRBJ2-3; TRBD2 aligns across 10 bases. V was clipped by 3 bases and J by 3 bases; unmatched bases: 3. The CDR3 extends over 15 amino acids. Germline assignment: CDR1 ENHRY and CDR2 SYGVKD. The CDR3 reads CAISEGTSATDTQYF. The CDR3 coding sequence is TGTGCCATCAGTGAAGGGACTAGCGCAACAGATACGCAGTATTTT.

The rearrangement uses TRBV11-2 and TRBJ2-2; a possible D gene is TRBD2 (5 bases). With 3 bases removed from V and 4 bases from J, the gap between germline ends came to 12 bases. CDR3 length equals 15 residues. CDR1 is SGHAT and CDR2 is FQNNGV in the germline V gene. DNA of the CDR3: TGTGCCAGCAGCTTCGAGGCGGGTGGCACCGGGGAGCTGTTTTTT. Protein sequence: CASSFEAGGTGELFF.

This chain links TRBV7-2 with TRBJ2-1, with TRBD2 matching 8 bases. This CDR3 has 15 amino acids. Trimming took 5 bases from V and 2 from J; bases not matched to a gene: 5. Germline-derived CDR1 and CDR2 are SGHTA and FQGNSA. CDR3 nucleotides: TGTGCCAGCAGCCCGCGGGGGGACCCCTACAATGAGCAGTTCTTC. Protein sequence: CASSPRGDPYNEQFF. The full variable domain, rest sourced from reference TRBV7-2 and TRBJ2-1, is GAGVSQSPSNKVTEKGKDVELRCDPISGHTALYWYRQSLGQGLEFLIYFQGNSAPDKSGLPSDRFSAERTGGSVSTLTIQRTQQEDSAVYLCASSPRGDPYNEQFFGPGTRLTVL.

V and J are TRBV12-3 or TRBV12-4 and TRBJ2-5; possible D gene TRBD1, 7 bases. V shed 8 bases and J shed 6 bases, with 13 bases lying between them. This CDR3 has 12 residues. DNA for the CDR3: TGTGCCAGCGAAGGGGGCGGGAAGACCCAGTACTTC. Its protein product is CASEGGGKTQYF.

The J gene is TRBJ2-7, the V gene TRBV4-2, with TRBD1 identical over 9 bases. Germline V gene sequence: CDR1 LGHNA, CDR2 YNFKEQ. V shed 4 bases, J shed 4 bases, and the junction held 8 bases outside the gene matches. This CDR3 is 15 amino acids long. CDR3 residues: CASSLRTGDVYEQYF. The CDR3 DNA follows: TGTGCCAGCAGCCTTCGGACAGGGGATGTTTACGAGCAGTACTTC.

V usage is TRBV9 and J usage is TRBJ2-7, with D possibly TRBD1 on 5 matching bases. This CDR3 region has 14 residues. Trimming left V 0 bases short and J 4 bases short, with 11 bases between. Germline CDR1 and CDR2: SGDLS and YYNGEE. CDR3 protein: CASSVAGRGYEQYF. The CDR3 DNA is TGTGCCAGCAGCGTAGCCGGTAGGGGTTACGAGCAGTACTTC.

The chain recombines TRBV27 with TRBJ1-3; D gene ambiguous. The CDR3 length is 15 residues. Per the germline V gene, CDR1 is MNHEY and CDR2 is SMNVEV (reference sequence). V was pared by 10 bases and J by 3 bases, with 19 bases between. In DNA form, the CDR3 reads TGTGCCACCAGCCCCCAGTTCTTCAGTGGAAACACCATATATTTT. Amino acids: CATSPQFFSGNTIYF.

The gene calls are TRBV7-6 and TRBJ2-3, with 9 nucleotides matching TRBD2. J gave up 0 bases and V 1 base, and 11 bases lay outside the gene matches. CDR3 length: 19 amino acids. The germline V gene has CDR1 SGHVS and CDR2 FNYEAQ. CDR3 sequence reads: CASSLGIGAGGTSTDTQYF. CDR3 in DNA: TGTGCCAGCAGCTTAGGAATTGGTGCGGGGGGGACTAGCACAGATACGCAGTATTTT.

This clone was observed a single time. This chain links TRBV6-2 or TRBV6-3 with TRBJ1-2; D is possibly TRBD1 (5 bases). CDR3 length: 15 amino acids. Germline V gene data show CDR1 as MNHEY and CDR2 as SVGEGT. Trimming took off 3 bases at V and 8 bases at J, with 19 bases between the two ends. Here the CDR3 reads CASSYLGLQRDGYTF. CDR3 DNA sequence: TGTGCCAGCAGTTATTTAGGCTTACAGCGGGACGGCTACACCTTC.

This chain links TRBV19 with TRBJ2-3; TRBD1 or TRBD2 may be the D gene (5 bases each). The V end was cut by 3 bases, the J end by 2 bases, with 12 bases between. CDR1 LNHDA and CDR2 SQIVND come from the germline V gene (reference sequence). The CDR3 totals 15 residues. CDR3 sequence reads: CASSIVGTYTDTQYF. The CDR3 region has the DNA TGTGCCAGTAGTATTGTCGGGACCTACACAGATACGCAGTATTTT.

This clone was seen a single time. The chain is built from TRBV25-1 and TRBJ1-4; 7 nucleotides line up with TRBD1. The V gene's germline CDR1 is MGHDK and CDR2 SYGVNS. Trimming took 6 bases from V and 4 from J; bases not matched to a gene: 8. CDR3 size: 15 residues. In DNA, the CDR3 is TGTGCCAGCAGCGACAAGGGGGCAGGTAATGAAAAACTGTTTTTT. It encodes CASSDKGAGNEKLFF.

Comments on this clone: The junction departs from germline at one end; a sequencing error may be responsible. This chain links TRBV7-8 with TRBJ1-2; D is ambiguous. CDR3 length: 13 amino acids. Germline CDR1 and CDR2: SGHVS and FQNEAQ. CDR3 DNA sequence: TGTGCCAGCAGCCTAGCGCGGGCCGACGGCTACACCTTC. This sequence encodes CASSLARADGYTF.

The chain uses TRBV18 and TRBJ2-1, with D perhaps given as TRBD1 or TRBD2 (5 bases each). The germline gives CDR1 KGHSH, CDR2 LQKENI. Trimming left V 7 bases short and J 4 bases short, with 14 bases between. The CDR3 length is 14 residues. The DNA of the CDR3 is TGTGCCAGCTTTCGGGGCAGAGCATACAATGAGCAGTTCTTC. Protein sequence: CASFRGRAYNEQFF.